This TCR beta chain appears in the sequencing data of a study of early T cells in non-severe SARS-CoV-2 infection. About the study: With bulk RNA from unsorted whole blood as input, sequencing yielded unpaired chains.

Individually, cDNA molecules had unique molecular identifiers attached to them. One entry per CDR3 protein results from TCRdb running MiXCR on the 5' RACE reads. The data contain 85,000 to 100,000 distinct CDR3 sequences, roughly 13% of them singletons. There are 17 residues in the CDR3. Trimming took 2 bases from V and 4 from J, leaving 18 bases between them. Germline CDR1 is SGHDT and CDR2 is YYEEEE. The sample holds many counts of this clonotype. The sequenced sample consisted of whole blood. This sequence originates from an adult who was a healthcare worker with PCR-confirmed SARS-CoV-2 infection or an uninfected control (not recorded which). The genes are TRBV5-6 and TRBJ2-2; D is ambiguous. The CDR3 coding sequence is TGTGCCAGCAGCTTTTGGAAGGGCGTACTTTCCACCGGGGAGCTGTTTTTT. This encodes CASSFWKGVLSTGELFF.